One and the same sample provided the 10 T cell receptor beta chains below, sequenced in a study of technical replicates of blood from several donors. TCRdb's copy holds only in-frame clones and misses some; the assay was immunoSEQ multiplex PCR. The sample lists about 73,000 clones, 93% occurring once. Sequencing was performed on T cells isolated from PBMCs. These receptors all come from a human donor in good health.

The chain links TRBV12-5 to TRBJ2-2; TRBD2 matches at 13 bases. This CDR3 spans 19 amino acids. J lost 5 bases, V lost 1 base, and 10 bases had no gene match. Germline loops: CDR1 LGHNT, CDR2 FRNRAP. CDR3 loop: CASGLAYKTSGGTTGELFF. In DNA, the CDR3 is TGTGCTAGTGGTTTGGCGTATAAGACTAGCGGGGGGACGACCGGGGAGCTGTTTTTT.

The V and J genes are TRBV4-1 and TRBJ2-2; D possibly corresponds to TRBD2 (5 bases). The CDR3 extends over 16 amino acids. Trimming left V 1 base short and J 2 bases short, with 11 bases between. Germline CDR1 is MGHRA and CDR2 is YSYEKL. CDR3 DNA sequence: TGCGCCAGCAGCCAAGTTGTTAGCGTTAACACCGGGGAGCTGTTTTTT. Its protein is CASSQVVSVNTGELFF.

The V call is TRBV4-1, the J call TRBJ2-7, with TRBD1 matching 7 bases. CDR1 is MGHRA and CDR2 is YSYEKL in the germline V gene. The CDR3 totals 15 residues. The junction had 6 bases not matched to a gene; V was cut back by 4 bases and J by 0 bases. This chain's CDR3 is CASSRVDRTSYEQYF. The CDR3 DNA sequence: TGCGCCAGCAGCCGCGTGGACAGGACCTCCTACGAGCAGTACTTC.

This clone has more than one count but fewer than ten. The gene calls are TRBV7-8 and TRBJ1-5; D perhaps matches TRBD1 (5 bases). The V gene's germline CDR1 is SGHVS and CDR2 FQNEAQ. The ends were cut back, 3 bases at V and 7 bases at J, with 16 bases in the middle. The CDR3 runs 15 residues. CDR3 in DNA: TGTGCCAGCAGCTTGTATCAGGGTACCGACCAGCCCCAGCATTTT. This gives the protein CASSLYQGTDQPQHF.

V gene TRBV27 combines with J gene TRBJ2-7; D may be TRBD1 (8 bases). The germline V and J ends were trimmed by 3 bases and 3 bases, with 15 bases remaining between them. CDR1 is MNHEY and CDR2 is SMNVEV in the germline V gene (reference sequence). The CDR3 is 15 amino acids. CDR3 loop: CASSLGGTGIYEQYF. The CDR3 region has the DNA TGTGCCAGCAGTTTGGGGGGGACAGGAATCTACGAGCAGTACTTC.

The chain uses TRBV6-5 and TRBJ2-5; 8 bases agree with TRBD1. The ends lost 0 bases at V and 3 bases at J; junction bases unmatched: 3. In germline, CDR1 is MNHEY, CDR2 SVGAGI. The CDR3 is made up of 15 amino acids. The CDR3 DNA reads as TGTGCCAGCAGTTACTCGACAGGGGATGAAGAGACCCAGTACTTC. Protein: CASSYSTGDEETQYF.

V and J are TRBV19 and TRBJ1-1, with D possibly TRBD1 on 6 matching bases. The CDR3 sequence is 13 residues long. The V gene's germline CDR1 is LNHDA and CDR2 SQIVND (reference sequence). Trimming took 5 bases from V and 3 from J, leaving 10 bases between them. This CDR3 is CASSLYRDTEAFF. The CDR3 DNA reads TGTGCCAGTAGTCTCTACAGGGACACTGAAGCTTTCTTT.

Here the CDR3 DNA reads TGTGCCAGCGGGAGCTACGAGCAGTACTTC. Translation gives CASGSYEQYF. The chain joins TRBV6-5 to TRBJ2-7; the D gene is possibly TRBD2 (5 bases). This CDR3 has 10 amino acids. Trimming pared 8 bases from V and 3 bases from J, leaving 5 bases between. The germline CDR1 and CDR2 sequences are MNHEY and SVGAGI.

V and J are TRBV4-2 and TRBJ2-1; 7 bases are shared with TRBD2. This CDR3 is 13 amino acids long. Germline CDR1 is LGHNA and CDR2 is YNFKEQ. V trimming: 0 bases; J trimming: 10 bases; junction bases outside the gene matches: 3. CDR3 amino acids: CASSQDGAGEQFF. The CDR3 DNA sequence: TGTGCCAGCAGCCAAGATGGAGCGGGGGAGCAGTTCTTC.

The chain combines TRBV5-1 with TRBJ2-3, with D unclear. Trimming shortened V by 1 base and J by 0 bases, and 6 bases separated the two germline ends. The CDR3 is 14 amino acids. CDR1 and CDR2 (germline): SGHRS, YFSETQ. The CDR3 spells CASSLKPSTDTQYF. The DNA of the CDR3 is TGCGCCAGCAGCTTGAAGCCTAGCACAGATACGCAGTATTTT.